This TCR beta chain is drawn from a study of blood T cell repertoires in COVID-19. Study-level background: There were acute and convalescent COVID-19 samples, and they came from the United States, Italy and Spain. From T cells, B-cell-depleted T cells, or PBMCs came the material, which was cDNA or gDNA.

Sequencing was performed with immunoSEQ multiplex PCR; in TCRdb, only in-frame clones are kept and a portion is missing. Of some 370,000 clones listed, around 87% are singletons. This clone was seen a single time. The CDR3 has 15 amino acids. Looked up from germline, CDR1 is MGHDK and CDR2 is SYGVNS. V lost 3 bases to trimming and J lost 4 bases, with 14 bases between them. Seattle patients were enrolled during active infection and followed longitudinally. Material: peripheral blood. The chain employs TRBV25-1 and TRBJ2-3; D perhaps matches TRBD2 (5 bases). The sequence was obtained from a woman in her 30s with COVID-19, enrolled during active disease. As DNA, the CDR3 is TGTGCCAGCAGTGATTTTCTAGCCTCATCAGATACGCAGTATTTT. Residues: CASSDFLASSDTQYF.